This is a list of T cell receptor beta chains from one sample in a study of blood T cell repertoires in COVID-19. The method was immunoSEQ multiplex PCR; TCRdb's version includes in-frame clones alone and lacks a portion of them. The data contain about 410,000 clones, under 90% of them singletons. Sample: PBMCs or T cells enriched from blood (not recorded which). The receptors shown here come from a woman under 40 who had recovered from COVID-19. Each CDR3 is given without its conserved first and last residue.

j_call | v_call | cdr3_aa
TRBJ2-1 | TRBV4-3 | ASSQAPSGGVGGYNEQF
TRBJ1-2 | TRBV5-6 | ASSLVSAEGYGYT
TRBJ1-6 | TRBV9 | ASSPRAGSPLH
TRBJ1-1 | TRBV6-5 | ASSYSIQSEAF
TRBJ1-1 | TRBV9 | ASSSLGTEAF
TRBJ2-1 | TRBV6-5 | ASSPRTSYNEQF
TRBJ2-2 | TRBV9 | ASSSPLQHANTGELF
TRBJ2-5 | TRBV7-9 | ASRISGGAGETQY
TRBJ2-5 | TRBV29-1 | SVDRFQETQY
TRBJ1-5 | TRBV12-5 | ASGIQGAVNSNQPQH
TRBJ1-3 | TRBV18 | ASSPVVSDVLGNTIY
TRBJ1-2 | TRBV3-1/TRBV3-2 | ASSQDWDRVAHT
TRBJ2-2 | TRBV19 | ASSLTRAGELF
TRBJ2-6 | TRBV9 | ASNRGNSGANVLT
TRBJ1-5 | TRBV19 | ASSIDRGQGAQPQH
TRBJ1-2 | TRBV7-6 | ASSFLFGGSIYGYT
TRBJ1-1 | TRBV18 | ASSPLSLTGDVGRAF
TRBJ1-4 | TRBV13 | ASSPNVQANEKLF
TRBJ2-7 | TRBV25-1 | ASRETGSYEQY
TRBJ2-1 | TRBV7-9 | ASSHAGEQF
TRBJ2-7 | TRBV29-1 | SDSPRDSLVYEQY
TRBJ2-1 | TRBV7-9 | ASSLAGGADEQF
TRBJ1-6 | TRBV14 | ASSQGGGPNSPLH
TRBJ1-1 | TRBV9 | ASSVGGVGTEAF
TRBJ2-1 | TRBV19 | ASSIQAGSWNEQF
TRBJ1-2 | TRBV28 | ASRITGVGYGYT
TRBJ2-1 | TRBV4-2 | ASSQFLAGGLNEQF